The rows below give T cell receptor beta chains drawn from one sample of a study of shared clonotypes between healthy human individuals. Clones were read by immunoSEQ multiplex PCR, and TCRdb kept only the in-frame ones, dropping some. This table holds approximately 740,000 clones, approximately 92% found once. Sequencing input: naive CD8+ T cells sorted from blood. Receptors originate from a man aged 25-40 years in good health. The CDR3 runs from the conserved cysteine through the conserved F or W. The D gene is left open where the match is weak. Size values are once, few and many counts, or a class for expanded clones, and some rows have none.

d_call j_call v_call clone_size cdr3_nt cdr3_aa
. TRBJ2-3 TRBV27 . TGTGCCAGCAGTTTATCTGGTTTGGATACGCAGTATTTT CASSLSGLDTQYF
TRBD2 TRBJ2-3 TRBV14 . TGTGCCAGCAGCCCCCACTCTACTAGCGGGAATACTACAGATACGCAGTATTTT CASSPHSTSGNTTDTQYF
. TRBJ2-7 TRBV5-1 . TGCGCCAGCAGCTTGGGATGGGGCCTAACCTACGAGCAGTACTTC CASSLGWGLTYEQYF
. TRBJ2-1 TRBV7-7 . TGTGCCAGCAGCTTAGATGACAGTTTCTACAATGAGCAGTTCTTC CASSLDDSFYNEQFF
TRBD2 TRBJ2-1 TRBV4-3 . TGCGCCAGCAGCCAATCAAGCGGGAGCTCCTACAATGAGCAGTTCTTC CASSQSSGSSYNEQFF
. TRBJ2-7 TRBV7-2 . TGTGCCAGCAGCTTAGCCCGCGGAGATCACTACGAGCAGTACTTC CASSLARGDHYEQYF
. TRBJ2-7 TRBV5-4 . TGTGCCAGCAGCCTAGGACTTACAAGCTCCTACGAGCAGTACTTC CASSLGLTSSYEQYF
. TRBJ2-7 TRBV4-3 . TGCGCCAGCAGCCAAGCGTGGGGGGAGTATTACGAGCAGTACTTC CASSQAWGEYYEQYF
. TRBJ1-1 TRBV2 . TGTGCCAGCAGTGAAGCCGGGGTAACTGAAGCTTTCTTT CASSEAGVTEAFF
TRBD2 TRBJ2-1 TRBV9 . TGTGCCAGCAGCGCCGCTAGCGGGAGGGGTTACAATGAGCAGTTCTTC CASSAASGRGYNEQFF
. TRBJ2-7 TRBV2 few TGTGCCATCAAGCGAATACAGTACGAGCAGTACTTC CAIKRIQYEQYF
TRBD2 TRBJ2-7 TRBV5-4 once TGTGCCAGCAGCTTGGGGACTAGCGGCTCCTACGAGCAGTACTTC CASSLGTSGSYEQYF
TRBD2 TRBJ2-1 TRBV7-9 once TGTGCCAGCAGCCCTGGGGAGGGCAACAATGAGCAGTTCTTC CASSPGEGNNEQFF
. TRBJ1-5 TRBV7-8 . TGTGCCAGCAGCTTAGGATACAACCCGGAAGGGGATGATCAGCCCCAGCATTTT CASSLGYNPEGDDQPQHF
TRBD1 TRBJ2-2 TRBV29-1 . TGCAGCGTTAGGACAGGGGACACCGGGGAGCTGTTTTTT CSVRTGDTGELFF
. TRBJ2-7 TRBV21-1 . TGTGCCAGCAGCAACTCCCCGGGACAGGGTCGCTTAGAGCAGTACTTC CASSNSPGQGRLEQYF